A selection of T cell receptor beta chains follows, all from one sample in a study of cytomegalovirus exposure and HLA in healthy donors. Profiling relied on immunoSEQ multiplex PCR, and the TCRdb table lists in-frame clones only, not all of them. The sample has approximately 150,000 clones, about 77% seen once. Sequencing input: PBMCs. These receptors came from a male donor in good health and CMV-seropositive. CDR3s include the opening cysteine and the closing phenylalanine or tryptophan. Fields, in order: D gene, V gene, J gene, clone size, CDR3 protein, CDR3 DNA. The D gene is left open where the match is weak. Some rows have no size entry. The others give once, few or many, or a class for an expanded clone.

d_gene: .; v_gene: TRBV6-1; j_gene: TRBJ1-2; abundance: few; CDR3aa: CASSEIGFYGYTF; CDR3nt: TGTGCCAGCAGTGAAATCGGGTTCTATGGCTACACCTTC
d_gene: TRBD1; v_gene: TRBV6-1; j_gene: TRBJ2-3; abundance: .; CDR3aa: CASNHRGPGDTQYF; CDR3nt: TGTGCCAGCAATCACAGGGGGCCGGGAGATACGCAGTATTTT
d_gene: TRBD1; v_gene: TRBV30; j_gene: TRBJ1-5; abundance: .; CDR3aa: CAWSSGTAGQPQHF; CDR3nt: TGTGCCTGGAGTTCAGGGACAGCCGGTCAGCCCCAGCATTTT
d_gene: .; v_gene: TRBV5-5; j_gene: TRBJ1-3; abundance: .; CDR3aa: CASSLYNGDTIYF; CDR3nt: TGTGCCAGCAGCTTATACAATGGAGACACCATATATTTT
d_gene: TRBD1; v_gene: TRBV4-1; j_gene: TRBJ2-5; abundance: .; CDR3aa: CASSQDPTGLETQYF; CDR3nt: TGCGCCAGCAGCCAAGATCCGACAGGGCTAGAGACCCAGTACTTC
d_gene: TRBD2; v_gene: TRBV4-1; j_gene: TRBJ2-2; abundance: .; CDR3aa: CASSRHGGGDGELFF; CDR3nt: TGCGCCAGCAGCCGACATGGTGGGGGGGACGGGGAGCTGTTTTTT
d_gene: TRBD1; v_gene: TRBV5-1; j_gene: TRBJ1-3; abundance: .; CDR3aa: CASSTGGGNTIYF; CDR3nt: TGCGCCAGCAGCACAGGGGGAGGAAACACCATATATTTT
d_gene: .; v_gene: TRBV9; j_gene: TRBJ1-1; abundance: .; CDR3aa: CASSVTANTEAFF; CDR3nt: TGTGCCAGCAGCGTGACAGCGAACACTGAAGCTTTCTTT
d_gene: TRBD2; v_gene: TRBV9; j_gene: TRBJ2-3; abundance: few; CDR3aa: CASSYSGTDTQYF; CDR3nt: TGTGCCAGCAGCTATAGCGGGACAGATACGCAGTATTTT
d_gene: .; v_gene: TRBV9; j_gene: TRBJ2-1; abundance: .; CDR3aa: CASSAGLYNEQFF; CDR3nt: TGTGCCAGCAGCGCGGGACTTTACAATGAGCAGTTCTTC
d_gene: TRBD1; v_gene: TRBV30; j_gene: TRBJ1-6; abundance: once; CDR3aa: CAWNPQGASSPLHF; CDR3nt: TGTGCCTGGAACCCCCAGGGGGCTAGTTCACCCCTCCACTTT
d_gene: TRBD1; v_gene: TRBV7-9; j_gene: TRBJ1-1; abundance: .; CDR3aa: CASSLDRDTEAFF; CDR3nt: TGTGCCAGCAGCCTCGACAGGGATACCGAAGCTTTCTTT
d_gene: TRBD1; v_gene: TRBV2; j_gene: TRBJ1-6; abundance: .; CDR3aa: CASSLDRGHSPLHF; CDR3nt: TGTGCCAGCAGTTTGGACAGGGGCCATTCACCCCTCCACTTT
d_gene: TRBD2; v_gene: TRBV7-8; j_gene: TRBJ2-7; abundance: .; CDR3aa: CASSFESGGAFYEQYF; CDR3nt: TGTGCCAGCAGCTTCGAGAGCGGGGGGGCCTTCTACGAGCAGTACTTC
d_gene: .; v_gene: TRBV7-2; j_gene: TRBJ2-7; abundance: .; CDR3aa: CASSLGRSPSEYEQYF; CDR3nt: TGTGCCAGCAGCTTAGGGAGGTCGCCTAGCGAGTACGAGCAGTACTTC
d_gene: .; v_gene: TRBV7-9; j_gene: TRBJ1-4; abundance: .; CDR3aa: CASSPPPAGSNEKLFF; CDR3nt: TGTGCCAGCAGCCCCCCCCCGGCAGGGTCTAATGAAAAACTGTTTTTT